The present entry profiles one T cell receptor (beta chain) with its context. Sequencing used immunoSEQ multiplex PCR; TCRdb keeps in-frame clones, though not all of them. In the table there are more than 100,000 clones, approximately 89% of which are singletons. This entry belongs to a study of T cell responses to AZD1222 COVID-19 vaccine. CDR1 is LNHDA, CDR2 SQIVND, per germline (reference sequence). The CDR3 runs to 15 residues. The germline V and J ends were trimmed by 6 bases and 0 bases, with 14 bases remaining between them. Sequencing was performed on peripheral blood, taken on day 0 of AZD1222 vaccination. V gene TRBV19 combines with J gene TRBJ1-2; the D gene is possibly TRBD1 (5 bases). The clonotype was recovered from an adult in good health. The CDR3 DNA reads as TGTGCCAGTAGATCATTAGTGGACACTAACTATGGCTACACCTTC. Translation: CASRSLVDTNYGYTF.